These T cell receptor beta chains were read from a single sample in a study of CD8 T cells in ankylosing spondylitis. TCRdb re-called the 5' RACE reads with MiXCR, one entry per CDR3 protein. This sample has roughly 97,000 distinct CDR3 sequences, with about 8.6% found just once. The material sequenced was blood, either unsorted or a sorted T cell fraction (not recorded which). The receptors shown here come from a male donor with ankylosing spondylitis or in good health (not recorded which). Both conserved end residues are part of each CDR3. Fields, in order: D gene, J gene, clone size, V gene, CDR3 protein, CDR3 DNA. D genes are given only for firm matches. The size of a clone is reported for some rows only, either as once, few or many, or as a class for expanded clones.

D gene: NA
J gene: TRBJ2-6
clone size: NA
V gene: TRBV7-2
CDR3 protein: CASSLSRLSGANVLTF
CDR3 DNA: TGTGCCAGCAGCTTATCCAGGTTGTCTGGGGCCAACGTCCTGACTTTC

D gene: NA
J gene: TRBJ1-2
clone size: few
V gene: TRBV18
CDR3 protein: CASSPPSVNYGYTF
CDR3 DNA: TGTGCCAGCTCACCACCTTCCGTAAACTATGGCTACACCTTC

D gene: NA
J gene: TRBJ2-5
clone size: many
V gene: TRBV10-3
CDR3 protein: CAISPEPQETQYF
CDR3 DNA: TGTGCCATCAGTCCTGAACCCCAAGAGACCCAGTACTTC

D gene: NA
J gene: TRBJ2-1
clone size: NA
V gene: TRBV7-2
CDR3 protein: CASSLTGALNEQFF
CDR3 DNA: TGTGCCAGCAGCCTAACCGGGGCCCTCAATGAGCAGTTCTTC

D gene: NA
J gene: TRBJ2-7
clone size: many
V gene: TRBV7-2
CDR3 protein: CASSLIGNYEQYF
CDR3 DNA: TGTGCCAGCAGCTTAATTGGCAACTACGAGCAGTACTTC

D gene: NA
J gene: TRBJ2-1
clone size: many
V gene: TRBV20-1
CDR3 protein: CSARLGQRLLSYNEQFF
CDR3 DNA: TGCAGTGCCAGACTAGGACAGCGGCTCTTATCCTACAATGAGCAGTTCTTC

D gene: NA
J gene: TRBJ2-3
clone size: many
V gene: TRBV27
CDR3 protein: CASSLLGTVAASTDTQYF
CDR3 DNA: TGTGCCAGCAGTTTATTGGGCACAGTTGCTGCTAGCACAGATACGCAGTATTTT

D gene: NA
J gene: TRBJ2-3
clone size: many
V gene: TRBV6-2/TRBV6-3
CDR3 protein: CASSYSTSSPAQDTQYF
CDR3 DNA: TGTGCCAGCAGTTACTCGACTTCCTCCCCGGCCCAAGATACGCAGTATTTT

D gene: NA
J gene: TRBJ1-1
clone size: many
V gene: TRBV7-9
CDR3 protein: CASSLMGQAEAFF
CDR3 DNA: TGTGCCAGCAGCTTAATGGGTCAAGCTGAAGCTTTCTTT

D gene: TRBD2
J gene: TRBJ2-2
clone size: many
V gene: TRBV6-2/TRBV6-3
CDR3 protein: CALSTSGRPGELFF
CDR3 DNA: TGTGCCTTATCCACCAGCGGGAGGCCCGGGGAGCTGTTTTTT

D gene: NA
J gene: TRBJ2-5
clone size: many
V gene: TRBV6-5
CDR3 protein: CASTHRETQYF
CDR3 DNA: TGTGCCAGCACCCATCGAGAGACCCAGTACTTC